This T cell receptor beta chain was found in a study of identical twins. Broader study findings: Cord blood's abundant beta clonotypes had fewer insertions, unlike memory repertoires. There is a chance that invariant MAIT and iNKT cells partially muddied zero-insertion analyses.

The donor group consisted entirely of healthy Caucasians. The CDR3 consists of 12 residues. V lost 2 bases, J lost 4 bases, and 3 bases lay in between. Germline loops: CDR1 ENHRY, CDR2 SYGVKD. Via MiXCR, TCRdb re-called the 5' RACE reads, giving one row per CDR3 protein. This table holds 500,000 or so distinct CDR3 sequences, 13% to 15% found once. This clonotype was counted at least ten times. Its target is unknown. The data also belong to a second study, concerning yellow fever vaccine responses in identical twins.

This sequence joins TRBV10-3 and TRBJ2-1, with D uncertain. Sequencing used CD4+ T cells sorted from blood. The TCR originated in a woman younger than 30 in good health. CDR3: CAISEQYNEQFF. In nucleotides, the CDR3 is TGTGCCATCAGTGAGCAATACAATGAGCAGTTCTTC.